The 10 T cell receptor beta chains reported below all come from one sample, sequenced in a study of cytomegalovirus exposure and HLA in healthy donors. The protocol was immunoSEQ multiplex PCR, while the TCRdb copy is restricted to in-frame clones and leaves out a portion. This table holds around 140,000 clones, 94% found once. Specimen: PBMCs. The receptors were sampled from a man aged 18 to 30 in good health and CMV-seropositive.

The chain's CDR3 is CASSEVVRGHEQYF. CDR3 nucleotides: TGTGCCAGCAGTGAAGTAGTCAGGGGCCACGAGCAGTACTTC. The rearrangement joins TRBV6-1 to TRBJ2-7; D is perhaps TRBD1 (6 bases). V lost 1 base and J lost 5, with 12 bases in between. CDR1 and CDR2 from the germline V gene are MNHNS and SASEGT. The CDR3 is 14 amino acids.

The chain joins TRBV2 to TRBJ2-3; no clear D. The CDR3 has 14 amino acids. The germline V gene encodes CDR1 SNHLY and CDR2 FYNNEI. V was trimmed by 6 bases and J by 6 bases, leaving 16 bases between them. CDR3 sequence: CASRPPTSQDTQYF. The CDR3 nucleotides are TGTGCCAGCAGACCTCCAACCTCTCAGGATACGCAGTATTTT. Complete variable domain (other parts from reference TRBV2 and TRBJ2-3): EPEVTQTPSHQVTQMGQEVILRCVPISNHLYFYWYRQILGQKVEFLVSFYNNEISEKSEIFDDQFSVERPDGSNFTLKIRSTKLEDSAMYFCASRPPTSQDTQYFGPGTRLTVL.

The chain is built from TRBV5-1 and TRBJ2-7; 11 nucleotides align to TRBD2. Looked up from germline, CDR1 is SGHRS and CDR2 is YFSETQ. V lost 4 bases, J lost 5 bases, and 5 bases stayed unmatched. CDR3 length: 14 amino acids. CDR3 bases: TGCGCCAGCAGCACTAGCGGGAGTTCCAACGAGCAGTACTTC. Its protein is CASSTSGSSNEQYF.

The gene calls are TRBV7-9 and TRBJ1-1, with a tentative D call TRBD1 (6 bases). Germline V gene data show CDR1 as SEHNR and CDR2 as FQNEAQ (reference sequence). CDR3 size: 14 residues. The ends were cut back, 5 bases at V and 1 base at J, with 11 bases in the middle. CDR3: CASSEPGQNTEAFF. The CDR3 DNA is TGTGCCAGCAGCGAGCCGGGACAGAACACTGAAGCTTTCTTT.

This chain links TRBV29-1 with TRBJ2-7; 9 nucleotides line up with TRBD1. Trimming cost V 4 bases and J 3 bases; bases outside gene matches: 1. This CDR3 is built from 12 residues. Germline V lookup: CDR1 SQVTM, CDR2 ANQGSEA. DNA of the CDR3: TGCAGCGTTGGGGACAGGGACTACGAGCAGTACTTC. Translation gives CSVGDRDYEQYF.

The gene calls are TRBV5-8 and TRBJ2-1; D is uncertain. Trimming stripped 1 base from V and 0 bases from J, with 11 bases between. CDR1 is SGHTS, CDR2 YDEGEE, per germline. This CDR3 contains 16 residues. The CDR3 DNA reads TGTGCCAGCAGCTTGCCCCCACAGATCTCCTACAATGAGCAGTTCTTC. Translation gives CASSLPPQISYNEQFF.

The V and J genes are TRBV13 and TRBJ1-1, with TRBD1 identical over 10 bases. CDR1 and CDR2 (germline): PRHDT, FYEKMQ (reference sequence). Trimming cost V 4 bases and J 6 bases; bases outside gene matches: 8. The CDR3 extends over 15 amino acids. CDR3 nucleotides: TGTGCCAGCAGCTCATCCGGGACAGGGGATCCTGAAGCTTTCTTT. Protein product: CASSSSGTGDPEAFF.

The J gene is TRBJ2-5, the V gene TRBV4-1, with TRBD2 matching over 10 bases. Trimming cost V 1 base and J 7 bases; bases outside gene matches: 6. Germline CDR1 is MGHRA and CDR2 is YSYEKL. The CDR3 is made up of 15 amino acids. This chain's CDR3 is CASSQADLAGGTQYF. CDR3 sequence (DNA): TGCGCCAGCAGCCAAGCCGACTTAGCGGGAGGGACCCAGTACTTC.

The count of this clone is one. This chain links TRBV30 with TRBJ2-7; D remains ambiguous. This CDR3 has 11 amino acids. Trimming stripped 3 bases from V and 3 bases from J, with 6 bases between. The germline V gene has CDR1 GTSNPN and CDR2 SVGIG (reference sequence). The CDR3 coding sequence is TGTGCCTGGAGCCCCATCTACGAGCAGTACTTC. Translation gives CAWSPIYEQYF. Full variable domain (missing parts from reference TRBV30 and TRBJ2-7): SQTIHQWPATLVQPVGSPLSLECTVEGTSNPNLYWYRQAAGRGLQLLFYSVGIGQISSEVPQNLSASRPQDRQFILSSKKLLLSDSGFYLCAWSPIYEQYFGPGTRLTVT.

This CDR3 is CASSYDTGQNGYTF. For the CDR3, the DNA is TGTGCCAGCAGTTACGACACGGGACAGAACGGCTACACCTTC. The chain has TRBV6-5 and TRBJ1-2; 7 bases map to TRBD1. CDR3 length: 14 amino acids. The germline V gene encodes CDR1 MNHEY and CDR2 SVGAGI. J lost 8 bases, V lost 2 bases, and 8 bases had no gene match.